The sequence of this TCR beta chain was determined in a study of T-cell memory formation after mild COVID-19. CDR1 is DFQATT, CDR2 SNEGSKA, per germline (reference sequence). There are 16 residues in the CDR3. The junction had 8 bases not matched to a gene; V was cut back by 1 base and J by 4 bases. This clonotype was observed a handful of times. MiXCR, run by TCRdb on the 5' RACE reads, gives a single entry per CDR3 protein. The sample lists 260,000 or so distinct CDR3 sequences; roughly 17% were seen once. The gene calls are TRBV20-1 and TRBJ2-2; 8 nucleotides align to TRBD1. The TCR sequence derives from a young man who had mild COVID-19 (a few samples of this study predate the infection). Cell type and time point are not known. The sample taken for sequencing was PBMCs or a T cell subset sorted from them (not recorded which). The CDR3 loop reads CSARAPQGAGTGELFF. CDR3 DNA: TGCAGTGCTAGAGCCCCCCAGGGGGCGGGCACCGGGGAGCTGTTTTTT.